This T cell receptor beta chain came from a study of shared T cell receptors in the human thymus. Here immunoSEQ multiplex PCR was the method, and the copy in TCRdb shows in-frame clones only, minus some. The top ten clones hold around 0.01% of a sample with about 660,000 clones, around 89% of them seen once. CDR1 and CDR2 from the germline V gene are SGHRS and YFSETQ. The V segment lost 4 bases and the J segment 4 bases; nucleotides outside the gene matches: 14. The CDR3 totals 17 residues. Separately, the same data were catalogued under a study of human thymus T cells. From that study: The donors were infants in Finland with congenital heart defects, otherwise immunologically healthy. The thymus tissue came from resections taken during corrective heart surgery. Thymic and blood repertoires appeared to carry a bias in their V and J gene usage. Highly overlapping thymic repertoires among unrelated individuals were reported in related research.

This TCR derives from a boy under two years old with a congenital heart defect. The chain is built from TRBV5-1 and TRBJ2-7; 10 bases are shared with TRBD1. Sequences were obtained from thymocytes. The CDR3 spells CASSRKPDDRGLYEQYF. The CDR3 nucleotides read TGCGCCAGCAGCCGCAAACCCGATGACAGGGGGCTTTACGAGCAGTACTTC.